Listed here is a single T cell receptor (beta chain). This clone has just one count. Its antigen remains unidentified. Base qualities are not at hand, and no much larger clone is one base apart. The entry originates in a study of cytomegalovirus exposure and HLA in healthy donors (dated by TCRdb to 2017 to 2019). Regarding the complete study: An earlier analysis of some 550 of the donors reported approximately 290 Gb of sequence data and 100 million to 130 million unique TCR beta sequences from about 200 million T cells. An early release covering more than 500 HLA-typed donors comprised approximately 300 gigabases of sequencing data and 85 million or so unique TCR sequences. The genetic ancestry cluster associated with self-reported Caucasian donors included 81% of the roughly 400 genotyped donors. The aim of the study was to test whether cataloging public T cell receptors could identify signatures of past pathogen exposure. The T cell repertoires of 666 subjects were profiled by immunosequencing and related to cytomegalovirus serostatus. In addition to the first cohort of 500 to 850 subjects, a separate validation cohort of approximately 120 different subjects was used. To predict cytomegalovirus infection status, the study combined high-throughput TCR immunosequencing, statistical association of individual TCRs with disease status, and machine learning. In a later analysis, previously published TCR beta repertoires from 666 donors were re-analyzed and high-resolution HLA genotyping was added so that TCR occurrence patterns could be studied. In the later analysis, no new phenotypic data were used to find candidate immune exposures; instead, reliance was placed on TCR beta sequences and their occurrence across donors. An earlier analysis of roughly 600 of the donors used high-throughput TCR beta sequencing to judge whether each TCR beta V gene segment behaved as functional or pseudogenic. Alongside the repertoire data, information on donor age, sex, ethnicity and CMV serostatus was compiled. In a later genetic analysis, genome-wide SNP genotypes for 398 of the 666 donors were used, and that subset was treated as a discovery cohort. Every repertoire in the discovery cohort had been generated on one and the same sequencing platform. Both class I and class II loci were covered by HLA typing, at four-digit resolution. The number of typed donors differed by locus: 629-630 for A, B, C, DRB1 and DQB1; approximately 520 for DQA1; 600 to 610 for DPA1; and approximately 450 for DPB1. Because of strong linkage in the cohort, roughly five DR-DQ haplotypes were treated as single units for association and clustering. Among several hundred genotyped donors of the cohort, an average of around 240,000 unique TCR beta nucleotide sequences was sequenced per donor, of which 15% to 20% were non-productive.

The cohort consisted of 600 to 700 healthy bone marrow donors. At the time of sampling, every cohort member was nominally healthy, though immune exposures that went unrecorded were likely present. The donor tested CMV seropositive and was one of the 289 seropositive cohort members. A peripheral blood sample was provided by each donor, and peripheral blood mononuclear cells were used for TCR beta sequencing. The Qiagen DNeasy Blood Extraction Kit was used to extract genomic DNA from the blood cell samples. Broad study findings and their caveats: Compared with equally common non-associated chains, HLA-associated TCR beta chains in a later analysis were more clonally expanded and had lower generation probabilities. A cluster of highly shared sequence variants was judged likely to represent a technical artifact of the sequencing pipeline. In both the original and validation cohorts, the classifier was reported to diagnose cytomegalovirus status with high specificity and sensitivity. In a later analysis, TCR association rates were found to vary across HLA loci, with the most associated TCRs seen for DRB1 alleles and the fewest for HLA-C alleles. In vitro tests confirmed that a few of the cytomegalovirus-associated TCR beta chains recognize cytomegalovirus antigens. The 87-base-pair reads could not distinguish some IMGT-functional V segments, including TRBV6-2 and TRBV6-3, so those segments were excluded. Assigning TCR associations to individual alleles was difficult when HLA alleles, especially DR and DQ, strongly co-occurred. In a later analysis, several top co-occurrence clusters were reported to appear linked to parvovirus B19, influenza, CMV and Epstein-Barr virus. The authors suggested that the approach could potentially be generalized to other disease states and immunological phenotypes. In an earlier analysis of some 540 of the donors, most TCR beta V segments appeared in productive rearrangements about 87% or about 30% of the time, broadly matching IMGT annotations. Immune exposure information for the cohort was limited to CMV serostatus. In this cohort, only TCR beta chains were sequenced, and detectable features were limited by the absence of alpha or paired-chain data. Linkage disequilibrium might explain the correlated functional status among segregating V segments, but an unknown experimental factor could not be ruled out. A further reported finding was that TCR beta sequences accurately predicted the HLA-A and HLA-B alleles for most subjects in the first cohort. Roughly uniform sequencing depth across donors was assumed in presence/absence analyses, although this assumption may not hold. HLA typing was unavailable for some donors at each locus, so association tests used only the typed subset. Compared with the roughly 600-donor mean, donors in an Asian-associated ancestry cluster had fewer N-insertions in productive TCRs, according to a later genetic analysis. The study gave a list of under 200 TCR beta chains associated with cytomegalovirus. Specific HLA alleles were associated with 15,000 to 20,000 TCR beta sequences at a false discovery rate of 0.05 in a later analysis. According to a later analysis, most CMV-associated TCR beta chains appeared to be HLA-restricted, and the HLA associations seemed to be driven largely by CMV exposure. Across donors, most TCR sequences were observed very rarely, whereas some public TCRs were present in many individuals. Roughly 17 rarely observed V segments, including chromosome 9 orphons, were excluded from the earlier analysis of approximately 500 of the donors because counts were too low. An association between a missense DCLRE1C variant and V-gene and J-gene trimming of TCR beta chains was found in a later genetic analysis and replicated in an independent cohort.

Preparation of the library involved the immunoSEQ multiplex PCR assay. For the multiplex PCR, a mixture combining 60 forward primers for TCR Vbeta segments and 13 reverse primers for TCR Jbeta segments was used. Amplification of the CDR3 region of rearranged TCR beta genes was performed with a multiplex PCR assay on genomic DNA. The Illumina HiSeq System was used to sequence the amplified TCR beta libraries as 87-base-pair reads. For the original study's pipeline: A later analysis counted approximately 74 million unique TCR beta chains across the 666 repertoires, and some 11 million of these chains were shared by at least two donors. Raw reads were error-corrected and collapsed into unique sequences with a nearest-neighbor algorithm that merged closely related sequences to remove PCR and sequencing errors. CDR3 sequences were aligned to IMGT reference sequences to assign V, D and J gene segments. For a sequence to be retained, a match of at least six nucleotides to both a V gene segment and a J gene segment was required. Rearrangements were called productive when the CDR3 lacked stop codons and stayed in frame with V and J; all others were non-productive. Following IMGT convention, CDR3 was defined as the stretch from the second conserved V-encoded cysteine to the conserved J-encoded phenylalanine. The earlier analysis of about 500 of the donors excluded sequences that lacked an unambiguous match to a single V gene segment. In an earlier analysis of 500 to 750 of the donors, V segments were called functional above 56.7% productive rearrangements and were called segregating when the between-donor standard deviation exceeded 5%. A statistical classification framework was developed to diagnose cytomegalovirus status using the catalog of TCR beta chain sequences. In a later analysis, TCR nucleotide sequences were compared against IMGT/GENE-DB human TR gene sequences so that V and J genes could be assigned. Using the TCRdist pipeline, a later analysis assigned CDR3 sequences along with most-parsimonious VDJ recombination scenarios. A later analysis defined each TCR beta chain by its CDR3 amino acid sequence plus V-gene family, and excluded reads lacking a unique V-gene family. In a later analysis, fewer than 600 highly shared, low-generation-probability nucleotide sequences were removed to address suspected cross-contamination and a sequencing artifact. In a later analysis, a clonal expansion index was calculated for each public chain from normalized within-repertoire ranks of inferred template counts. In a later analysis, generation probabilities were computed using a VDJ recombination model fitted to out-of-frame rearrangements, and the results were checked against IGoR. Hypergeometric tests were used in a later analysis to score TCR-TCR, TCR-HLA and TCR-CMV co-occurrence, with a repertoire-size bias correction applied to the TCR pairs. To estimate false discovery rates, a later analysis permuted the HLA or CMV assignments 20 times. In a later analysis, co-occurring TCRs were grouped with DBSCAN, and TCRdist sequence similarity was added when clustering was performed within HLA-allele-positive subsets. Co-occurrence clustering excluded repertoires with fewer than 30,000 or more than 120,000 public chains, plus five with anomalous nucleotide sharing. The table was pulled from immuneACCESS by TCRdb, which kept in-frame rearrangements only. Such tables lose some clones; where checked, under half of the loss comes from unresolved V genes, and the rest has no known cause. That table furnishes V, J and clone size, whereas the DNA furnished D and trimming. The sample records 130,000 to 150,000 clones, 70% to 85% of which are singletons. The ten largest clones take up over 9.5% of the sample.

The germline V gene supplies CDR1 WSHSY and CDR2 SAAADI. The trim is 4 bases for V and 5 bases for J, with a gap of 8 bases between the germline ends. CDR3 length: 13 amino acids, cysteine to phenylalanine. Only the CDR3 portion is preserved as DNA: 39 bases, with reading frame beginning at the first base. Material: PBMCs. This sequence uses TRBV10-2 and TRBJ1-4; confidence is insufficient to name the D gene. The sequence was collected from an older woman in good health and CMV-seropositive. The CDR3 in this case is CASSGSENEKLFF. The DNA is TGCGCCAGCAGTGGCAGCGAGAATGAAAAACTGTTTTTT.